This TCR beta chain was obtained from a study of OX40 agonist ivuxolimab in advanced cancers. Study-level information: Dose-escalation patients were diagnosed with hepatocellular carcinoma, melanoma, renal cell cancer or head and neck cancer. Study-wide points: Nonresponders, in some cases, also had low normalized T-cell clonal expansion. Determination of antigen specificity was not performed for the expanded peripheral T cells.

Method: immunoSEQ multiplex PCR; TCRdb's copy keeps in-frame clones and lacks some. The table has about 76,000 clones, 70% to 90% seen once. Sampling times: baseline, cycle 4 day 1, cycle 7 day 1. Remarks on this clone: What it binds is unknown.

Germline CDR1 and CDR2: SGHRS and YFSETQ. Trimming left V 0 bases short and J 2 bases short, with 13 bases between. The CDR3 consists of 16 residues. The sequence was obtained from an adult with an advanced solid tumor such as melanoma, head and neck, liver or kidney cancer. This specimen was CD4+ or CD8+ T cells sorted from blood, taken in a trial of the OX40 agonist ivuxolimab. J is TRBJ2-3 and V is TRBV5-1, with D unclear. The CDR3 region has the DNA TGCGCCAGCAGCTTGGTAGGGCAGCAGTCCACAGATACGCAGTATTTT. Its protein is CASSLVGQQSTDTQYF.